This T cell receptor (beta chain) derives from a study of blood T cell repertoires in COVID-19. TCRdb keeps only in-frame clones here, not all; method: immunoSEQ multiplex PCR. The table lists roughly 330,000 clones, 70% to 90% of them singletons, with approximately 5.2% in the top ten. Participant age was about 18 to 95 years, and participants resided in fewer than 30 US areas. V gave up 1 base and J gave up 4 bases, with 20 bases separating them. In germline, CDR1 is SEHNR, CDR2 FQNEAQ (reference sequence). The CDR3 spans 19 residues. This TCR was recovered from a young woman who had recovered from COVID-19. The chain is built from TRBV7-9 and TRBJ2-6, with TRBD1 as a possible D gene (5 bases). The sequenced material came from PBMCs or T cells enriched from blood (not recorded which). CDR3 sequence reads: CASSLGTFQDLRGANVLTF. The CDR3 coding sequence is TGTGCCAGCAGCTTAGGGACATTCCAGGATCTGAGGGGGGCCAACGTCCTGACTTTC.